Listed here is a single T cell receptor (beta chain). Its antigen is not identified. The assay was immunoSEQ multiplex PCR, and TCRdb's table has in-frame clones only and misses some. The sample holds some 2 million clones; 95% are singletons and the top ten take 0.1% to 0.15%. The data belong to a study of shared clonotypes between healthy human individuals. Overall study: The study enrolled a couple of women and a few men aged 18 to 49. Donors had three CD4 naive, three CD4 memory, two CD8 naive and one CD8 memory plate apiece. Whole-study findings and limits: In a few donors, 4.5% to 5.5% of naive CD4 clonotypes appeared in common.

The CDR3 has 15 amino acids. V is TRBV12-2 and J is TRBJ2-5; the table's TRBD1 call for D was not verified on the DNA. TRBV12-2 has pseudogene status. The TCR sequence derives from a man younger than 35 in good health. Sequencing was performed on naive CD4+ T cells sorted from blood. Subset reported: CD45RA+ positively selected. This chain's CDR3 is CASRSRQGPKGTQYF. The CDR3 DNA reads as TGTGCAAGTCGCTCGAGACAGGGGCCTAAGGGGACCCAGTACTTC.